Each of the 21 T cell receptor beta chains below was sequenced from the same sample in a study of T cells after yellow fever vaccination. TCRdb independently ran MiXCR on the 5' RACE reads; one entry per CDR3 protein. The sample lists approximately 550,000 distinct CDR3 sequences, about 19% occurring once. Specimen: PBMCs, collected 15 days after the yellow fever booster vaccination. These receptors were taken from a man aged 25 to 40 who received the YFV17D yellow fever vaccine.

This clonotype was counted a few times. A much larger clonotype is one base distant, so this may be a read error. The chain carries TRBV6-5 and TRBJ2-1; 10 bases are shared with TRBD2. The V segment lost 6 bases and the J segment 0 bases; nucleotides outside the gene matches: 2. CDR3 length equals 15 residues. Per germline, CDR1 MNHEY and CDR2 SVGAGI. CDR3 sequence reads: CASRLAGGSYNEQFF. Here the CDR3 DNA reads TGTGCCAGCAGATTAGCGGGAGGCTCCTACAATGAGCAGTTCTTC.

This clonotype was detected only a few times. The chain employs TRBV12-3 or TRBV12-4 and TRBJ1-4; D is unclear. V was cut by 2 bases and J by 8 bases, with 12 bases left in between. The CDR3 has 14 amino acids. The CDR3 reads CASSLTVSWEKLFF. The CDR3 DNA sequence: TGTGCCAGCAGTTTAACGGTTTCGTGGGAAAAACTGTTTTTT.

The chain has TRBV6-5 and TRBJ1-5, with D possibly being TRBD1 (5 bases). This CDR3 has 14 amino acids. In germline, CDR1 is MNHEY, CDR2 SVGAGI. V was shortened by 2 bases and J by 7 bases, with 12 bases between the two germline ends. The CDR3 nucleotides read TGTGCCAGCAGTTACGTCGAGGGGTGGCAGCCCCAGCATTTT. This sequence encodes CASSYVEGWQPQHF.

V and J are TRBV7-3 and TRBJ2-1; 8 positions agree with TRBD2. The ends lost 1 base at V and 1 base at J; junction bases unmatched: 12. Germline CDR1 is SGHTA and CDR2 is FQGTGA. This CDR3 comprises 19 residues. The CDR3 DNA sequence: TGTGCCAGCAGCTTAATCTCTAGCGGGCCTCCAATTTCCTACAATGAGCAGTTCTTC. Amino acid sequence: CASSLISSGPPISYNEQFF.

J is TRBJ1-2 and V is TRBV3-1; 7 positions match TRBD1. Germline CDR1 reads LGHDT; CDR2 reads YNNKEL (reference sequence). The CDR3 spans 15 residues. V shed 4 bases, J shed 3 bases, and the junction held 8 bases outside the gene matches. The CDR3 spells CASSLRQGRDYGYTF. CDR3 coding DNA: TGTGCCAGCAGCCTAAGACAGGGTAGGGACTATGGCTACACCTTC.

This clonotype was observed a few times. The J gene is TRBJ2-3, the V gene TRBV6-2 or TRBV6-3; TRBD2 matches at 14 bases. With V trimmed by 2 bases and J by 2 bases, 9 bases remained unmatched. The CDR3 totals 19 residues. Germline V lookup: CDR1 MNHEY, CDR2 SVGEGT. CDR3 DNA sequence: TGTGCCAGCAGTTACCGGATCGGACTAGCGGGAGGATCCACAGATACGCAGTATTTT. Residues: CASSYRIGLAGGSTDTQYF.

The table lists this clonotype with a few counts. For the CDR3, the DNA is TGTGCCAGCATTCCCAAGGAGGGGGCCAGCTATGGCTACACCTTC. Its protein is CASIPKEGASYGYTF. This rearrangement joins TRBV6-1 to TRBJ1-2; 7 bases align to TRBD1. The trim removed 7 bases at V and 4 bases at J, leaving 12 bases unmatched. The CDR3 totals 15 residues. Germline loops: CDR1 MNHNS, CDR2 SASEGT.

This sequence joins TRBV10-3 and TRBJ2-2; D could derive from TRBD1 or TRBD2 (5 bases each). V dropped 3 bases and J dropped 0 bases, with 11 bases sitting between them. Germline CDR1 ENHRY, CDR2 SYGVKD. The CDR3 sequence is 16 residues long. Here the CDR3 reads CAISETGTPNTGELFF. As DNA, the CDR3 is TGTGCCATCAGTGAAACGGGGACCCCGAACACCGGGGAGCTGTTTTTT.

This chain joins TRBV27 and TRBJ2-1; 7 bases fit TRBD2. The CDR3 spans 17 residues. J lost 4 bases, V lost 0 bases, and 9 bases had no gene match. Germline CDR1 is MNHEY and CDR2 is SMNVEV (reference sequence). This CDR3 is CASSLSVGLGGYNEQFF. In DNA form, the CDR3 reads TGTGCCAGCAGTTTATCGGTTGGACTAGGTGGATACAATGAGCAGTTCTTC.

This clonotype appeared a few times. The chain is built from TRBV18 and TRBJ1-2; 9 bases line up with TRBD1. The CDR3 totals 13 residues. Germline-derived CDR1 and CDR2 are KGHSH and LQKENI. V lost 6 bases to trimming and J lost 7 bases; unmatched junction nucleotides: 6. CDR3 protein: CASSGDRDAGYTF. CDR3 bases: TGTGCCAGCTCCGGGGACAGGGACGCTGGCTACACCTTC. The variable domain in full, with the rest retrieved from reference TRBV18 and TRBJ1-2, is NAGVMQNPRHLVRRRGQEARLRCSPMKGHSHVYWYRQLPEEGLKFMVYLQKENIIDESGMPKERFSAEFPKEGPSILRIQQVVRGDSAAYFCASSGDRDAGYTFGSGTRLTVV.

The chain couples TRBV4-3 to TRBJ2-7, with D possibly called TRBD1 or TRBD2 (5 bases each). V lost 2 bases, J lost 3 bases, and 14 bases lay in between. Germline CDR1 LGHNA, CDR2 YSLEER. This CDR3 is built from 15 residues. CDR3 nucleotide sequence: TGCGCCAGCAGCCAAACACTAGGGGCCTTCTACGAGCAGTACTTC. It codes for CASSQTLGAFYEQYF.

This clonotype was seen many times. The gene calls are TRBV27 and TRBJ2-2; 7 bases agree with TRBD2. Germline assignment: CDR1 MNHEY and CDR2 SMNVEV (reference sequence). The CDR3 is 18 amino acids. The junction had 7 bases not matched to a gene; V was cut back by 0 bases and J by 0 bases. CDR3 DNA sequence: TGTGCCAGCAGTTTATCGCGGCTAGCGGAAACGAACACCGGGGAGCTGTTTTTT. It codes for CASSLSRLAETNTGELFF.

The chain has TRBV6-6 and TRBJ2-7; TRBD2 is a possible D gene (5 bases). This CDR3 has 13 amino acids. Germline assignment: CDR1 MNHNY and CDR2 SVGAGI (reference sequence). V lost 5 bases to trimming and J lost 5 bases, with 13 bases between them. CDR3 loop: CASSPVLGNEQYF. DNA of the CDR3: TGTGCCAGCAGTCCCGTCCTCGGGAACGAGCAGTACTTC.

The V and J genes are TRBV12-3 or TRBV12-4 and TRBJ2-6, with unresolved D. The CDR3 extends over 14 amino acids. The germline V and J ends were trimmed by 6 bases and 1 base, with 7 bases remaining between them. The CDR3 coding sequence is TGTGCCAGCAGGGAGTTATCTGGGGCCAACGTCCTGACTTTC. Protein product: CASRELSGANVLTF.

This clonotype was counted a few times. V gene TRBV20-1 combines with J gene TRBJ2-3, with a tentative D call TRBD2 (6 bases). V shed 6 bases and J shed 2 bases, with 15 bases lying between them. CDR3 length: 14 amino acids. CDR1 and CDR2 (germline): DFQATT, SNEGSKA (reference sequence). CDR3 DNA: TGCAGTGCAGGACCGGGACTGAACACAGATACGCAGTATTTT. Its protein product is CSAGPGLNTDTQYF.

The chain has TRBV30 and TRBJ2-3; D gene unclear. Germline V CDR1 and CDR2: GTSNPN, SVGIG (reference sequence). This CDR3 spans 15 amino acids. The germline V and J ends were trimmed by 2 bases and 2 bases, with 14 bases remaining between them. DNA for the CDR3: TGTGCCTGGAGTTTGTTGGACCTCCTCACAGATACGCAGTATTTT. Translating it yields CAWSLLDLLTDTQYF.

This clonotype appeared a single time. This chain joins TRBV5-4 and TRBJ2-3; 11 bases fit TRBD2. V lost 7 bases to trimming and J lost 2 bases; unmatched junction nucleotides: 9. Per germline, CDR1 SGHNT and CDR2 YYREEE (reference sequence). This CDR3 spans 16 amino acids. The CDR3, as DNA: TGTGCCAGCTATCGACTGACTAGCGGGGTCACAGATACGCAGTATTTT. It encodes CASYRLTSGVTDTQYF.

This clonotype was counted a few times. The chain has TRBV10-3 and TRBJ2-3; 7 nucleotides match TRBD1. The germline CDR1 and CDR2 sequences are ENHRY and SYGVKD. The CDR3 has 17 residues. Trimming cost V 4 bases and J 0 bases; bases outside gene matches: 10. CDR3 DNA sequence: TGTGCCATCAGTGGACAAGCCGACAGGGCTAGCACAGATACGCAGTATTTT. This gives the protein CAISGQADRASTDTQYF.

The chain links TRBV6-5 to TRBJ2-2; 7 bases are shared with TRBD2. The CDR3 length is 15 residues. In germline, CDR1 is MNHEY, CDR2 SVGAGI. J gave up 6 bases and V 2 bases, and 6 bases lay outside the gene matches. DNA for the CDR3: TGTGCCAGCAGTTACCGGCGGGAGAGGGCCGGGGAGCTGTTTTTT. It specifies CASSYRRERAGELFF.

The chain couples TRBV7-2 to TRBJ2-3; D ambiguous. There are 12 residues in the CDR3. Germline V gene sequence: CDR1 SGHTA, CDR2 FQGNSA. Trimming stripped 5 bases from V and 8 bases from J, with 11 bases between. The CDR3 region has the DNA TGTGCCAGCAGCGAGCAATGGGGTACGCAGTATTTT. This encodes CASSEQWGTQYF.

This clonotype was observed a few times. The genes are TRBV6-2 or TRBV6-3 and TRBJ2-1; TRBD2 matches 9 bases. The trim removed 8 bases at V and 3 bases at J, leaving 8 bases unmatched. CDR1 and CDR2 from the germline V gene are MNHEY and SVGEGT. This CDR3 is 15 amino acids long. The CDR3: CASARLAEYYNEQFF. The CDR3 DNA reads TGTGCCAGCGCTAGACTAGCGGAGTACTACAATGAGCAGTTCTTC.